This TCR beta chain was profiled in a study of cytomegalovirus exposure and HLA in healthy donors. Germline CDR1 is SGHNT and CDR2 is YYREEE (reference sequence). The CDR3 covers 17 residues. Trimming pared 2 bases from V and 4 bases from J, leaving 21 bases between. This PCR relied on a set of 60 Vbeta primers and 13 Jbeta primers. In the original analysis: Later work found 65 million to 100 million unique TCR beta chains, with 9.5 million to 11 million shared. The method was immunoSEQ multiplex PCR; TCRdb's version includes in-frame clones alone and lacks a portion of them. V and J calls and clone size come straight from that table; D and trimming were deduced from the DNA. The sample contains 150,000 to 200,000 clones, less than 80% of which appear only once.

This clonotype was sampled from a middle-aged man in good health and CMV-seronegative. This sequence joins TRBV5-4 and TRBJ1-2; the D gene is possibly TRBD1 (6 bases). Sequences were obtained from PBMCs. In DNA form, the CDR3 reads TGTGCCAGCAGCTTCGGGGGGACATCCTCCGGGGGCTATGGCTACACCTTC. This translates into CASSFGGTSSGGYGYTF.